This T cell receptor (beta chain) was obtained from a study of shared clonotypes between healthy human individuals (dated by TCRdb to 2020 to 2021). About the investigation overall: A few men and a couple of women, aged 18 to 49 years, made up the cohort. Leukapheresis yielded between about 0.8 and 8.9 billion PBMCs per donor. Per donor, three plates each were used for CD4 naive and CD4 memory, two for CD8 naive, and one for CD8 memory. Blood TCR repertoires of about five healthy adults were deeply sequenced to estimate repertoire size and the extent of clonotype sharing between individuals. Libraries were prepared and TCR repertoires were sequenced by different laboratories using diverse techniques, in order to increase sequencing depth and limit assay-specific biases.

What the study reported, not specific to this receptor: Sampling was limited to blood, and TCR repertoires in tissue likely differ from TCR repertoires in blood. Across a handful of donors, around 5.4% of naive CD4, roughly 3.5% of naive CD8, approximately 2.5% of memory CD4, and about 0.4% of memory CD8 clonotypes were shared. Compared with non-shared clonotypes, clonotypes shared by all four sorted-subset donors had higher generation probabilities. Larger estimated clonotype richness was generally found for naive subsets than for memory subsets. Pairwise subsampling indicated that sequencing depth was expected to affect the degree of clonotype sharing among donors. Incomplete sequencing was indicated by rarefaction of sorted-subset datasets, despite the large sequencing depth. Because the study included a small number of donors, the genetic and exposure-history diversity represented was limited.

In this sample, this clone turned up once. No cognate antigen has been identified for it. No base qualities exist here, and no much larger clone lies one base off it. CD8 naive samples were obtained by positive selection for CCR7 among CD45RO-negative cells, yielding a CD45RA+CCR7+ population from which TemRA cells were excluded. Donors were healthy HIV-negative adults with no recently reported acute infections or vaccinations. All donors were Caucasian adults living in Nashville, Tennessee, USA. Blood was collected by leukapheresis, and PBMCs were isolated by Ficoll-Histopaque density gradient centrifugation and then cryopreserved in liquid nitrogen vapor phase. Purity and quantity of every magnetically sorted T cell population were checked by analytical flow cytometry. Genomic DNA was isolated from every sorted fraction and measured by UV absorbance on a Nanodrop 2000c. Using the deep immunoSEQ assay, TCR CDR3 regions were amplified from genomic DNA by multiplex PCR. Extracted genomic DNA from each cell subset was distributed evenly across all wells of several immunoSEQ 96-well plates, and each plate was treated as a replicate. For sorted subsets, about 200 ng genomic DNA, equal to some 30,000 T cell genomes, was loaded into each replicate PCR. Purified libraries were measured with a Qubit 3.0 fluorometer, size-checked on a Bioanalyzer 2100, and measured again with the KAPA Library Quantification kit. A separate single-read 150-cycle Illumina NextSeq 550 flow cell was used to sequence each immunoSEQ 96-well plate. The published analysis was carried out like this. The immunoSEQ output contained only junctional sequences without quality scores, so filtering could not match that applied to full-length reads. Sequences were annotated with PyIR, a Python wrapper for IgBLAST v1.9, and V/J genes and CDR3 were assigned using IMGT germline references. Any read was removed if the V/J assignment was weak (E-value above 1e-6), the CDR3 was missing, or the read contained stop codons, out-of-frame junctions, or ambiguous translated residues. V3J clonotypes were defined as sequences sharing the same inferred V gene, J gene, and CDR3 amino acid sequence. The percentage overlap between two repertoires was calculated by dividing the number of shared unique clonotypes by the size of the smaller repertoire. Repertoire richness was assessed with RTK rarefaction, the Chao1 estimator, and Recon v2.1 estimates of unobserved clonotypes. For all TCRbeta clonotypes obtained by the gDNA method from several donors, generation probabilities were computed with OLGA. As stored in TCRdb, this immuneACCESS dataset retains in-frame rearrangements with V and J assigned. A fraction of the clones does not appear; measured against another copy, unresolved V genes explain less than half of the discrepancy, and the remainder lacks a known reason. D and trimming come from the DNA, and the V and J calls and clone size come from that table. Within this sample are under 1 million clones, with more than 85% of them counted one time only. 20% to 30% of the sample comes from the top ten.

The CDR3 covers 16 residues, taking in both the cysteine and the phenylalanine. Here the CDR3 DNA is all that survives: 48 bases in frame from base 1. Compared with germline, V lacks 5 bases and J lacks 1 base; bases without a gene match: 10. The germline V gene provides CDR1 ENHRY and CDR2 SYGVKD. The clonotype was recovered from a man aged 25-45 years in good health. The sequenced sample consisted of naive CD8+ T cells sorted from blood. The meaning of the sample's cell subset or site label: CD45RA+CCR7+. The chain is encoded by TRBV10-3 joined to TRBJ1-2; TRBD1 fits 7 bases in the junction. The sequence in DNA is TGTGCCATCAGTACCACAGGGGACAACATTAACTATGGCTACACCTTC. This translates into CAISTTGDNINYGYTF.